A single sample gave rise to the 12 T cell receptor beta chains below, sequenced in a study of molecular identifiers for immune sequencing clone quantification. TCRdb processed the PCR reads anew with MiXCR; each CDR3 protein has one entry. The sample consists of about 630,000 distinct CDR3 sequences, around 25% of them appearing once. Sample: naive CD8+ T cells from blood, with Jurkat cell RNA spiked in. Subset described: FACS-sorted CD8+CD4-CCR7+CD45RA+ naive T cells. The receptors derive from a human donor in good health. Some libraries in this study had Jurkat cell RNA spiked in.

This clonotype was detected only a few times. The chain links TRBV30 to TRBJ1-1; D gene ambiguous. Germline CDR1 reads GTSNPN; CDR2 reads SVGIG (reference sequence). With 0 bases removed from V and 7 bases from J, the gap between germline ends came to 9 bases. This CDR3 has 12 amino acids. CDR3 bases: TGTGCCTGGAGTGTAGTAGGATATGAAGCTTTCTTT. Its protein product is CAWSVVGYEAFF.

In the case of this clonotype: A much larger clone lies a single base off, so this may be a read error. The J gene is TRBJ2-4, the V gene TRBV5-1; D might be TRBD1 (6 bases). This CDR3 spans 14 amino acids. V was trimmed by 3 bases and J by 6 bases, leaving 13 bases between them. Germline CDR1 and CDR2: SGHRS and YFSETQ. CDR3 residues: CASSSEQGINIQYF. In DNA form, the CDR3 reads TGCGCCAGCAGCTCGGAACAGGGTATAAACATTCAGTACTTC.

In this sample, this clonotype turned up many times. This CDR3 is CASSSGGIAAEQYF. The CDR3 DNA follows: TGTGCCAGCAGCTCGGGCGGGATTGCGGCCGAGCAGTACTTC. J is TRBJ2-7 and V is TRBV7-9, with D perhaps matching TRBD2 (6 bases). CDR3 length: 14 residues. Trimming stripped 4 bases from V and 6 bases from J, with 16 bases between. Germline V gene data show CDR1 as SEHNR and CDR2 as FQNEAQ (reference sequence). The whole variable domain, filled in from reference TRBV7-9 and TRBJ2-7, reads DTGVSQNPRHKITKRGQNVTFRCDPISEHNRLYWYRQTLGQGPEFLTYFQNEAQLEKSRLLSDRFSAERPKGSFSTLEIQRTEQGDSAMYLCASSSGGIAAEQYFGPGTRLTVT.

The chain couples TRBV12-5 to TRBJ2-1; D may correspond to TRBD1 or TRBD2 (5 bases each). This CDR3 is 17 amino acids long. Trimming pared 0 bases from V and 6 bases from J, leaving 18 bases between. Germline loops: CDR1 LGHNT, CDR2 FRNRAP. DNA for the CDR3: TGTGCTAGTGGTTTGGTATCCCCAGGGACGGGTATCAATGAGCAGTTCTTC. Protein: CASGLVSPGTGINEQFF.

The sample holds many counts of this clonotype. The J gene is TRBJ1-1, the V gene TRBV5-1; D is perhaps TRBD1 (5 bases). Germline-derived CDR1 and CDR2 are SGHRS and YFSETQ. The CDR3 has 16 amino acids. The V and J ends lost 4 bases and 0 bases respectively, with 16 bases between them. The CDR3 protein is CASSAGGAGMNTEAFF. CDR3 sequence (DNA): TGCGCCAGCAGCGCTGGCGGGGCAGGCATGAACACTGAAGCTTTCTTT.

The chain links TRBV7-9 to TRBJ1-2; tentatively, D is TRBD1 (5 bases). The CDR3 covers 13 residues. Deletions cut 5 bases from V and 4 bases from J, with 11 bases between. CDR1 and CDR2 from the germline V gene are SEHNR and FQNEAQ (reference sequence). CDR3 residues: CASSPGSPYGYTF. CDR3 sequence (DNA): TGTGCCAGCAGCCCAGGGTCCCCCTATGGCTACACCTTC.

The chain employs TRBV27 and TRBJ2-7, with D maybe TRBD1 (5 bases). Germline CDR1 MNHEY, CDR2 SMNVEV (reference sequence). Trimming cost V 2 bases and J 3 bases, with 14 bases left between them. The CDR3 is 15 amino acids. The CDR3 region has the DNA TGTGCCAGCAGTTTAACGGCAGGGTTAAGCTACGAGCAGTACTTC. The encoded protein is CASSLTAGLSYEQYF.

This clonotype has at least ten counts. The V call is TRBV30, the J call TRBJ2-7; D may be TRBD1 or TRBD2 (6 bases each). This CDR3 has 13 residues. V was trimmed by 1 base and J by 2 bases, leaving 9 bases between them. Germline V gene lookup returns CDR1 GTSNPN and CDR2 SVGIG (reference sequence). Here the CDR3 DNA reads TGTGCCTGGAGTGGGGGGGCTGCCTACGAGCAGTACTTC. Encoded protein: CAWSGGAAYEQYF. The full variable domain, completed using reference TRBV30 and TRBJ2-7, is SQTIHQWPATLVQPVGSPLSLECTVEGTSNPNLYWYRQAAGRGLQLLFYSVGIGQISSEVPQNLSASRPQDRQFILSSKKLLLSDSGFYLCAWSGGAAYEQYFGPGTRLTVT.

This clonotype was seen repeatedly, ten times or more. The V call is TRBV7-9, the J call TRBJ2-3, with D possibly being TRBD1 (6 bases). Trimming took off 6 bases at V and 4 bases at J, with 23 bases between the two ends. Per germline, CDR1 SEHNR and CDR2 FQNEAQ (reference sequence). This CDR3 region has 17 residues. The CDR3 DNA sequence: TGTGCCAGCAGTCCAACCCTGGTGGACAGAGACGCAGATACGCAGTATTTT. Translation: CASSPTLVDRDADTQYF.

The J gene is TRBJ1-5, the V gene TRBV27; the D gene is possibly TRBD1 (5 bases). Trimming left V 2 bases short and J 8 bases short, with 13 bases between. CDR1 is MNHEY, CDR2 SMNVEV, per germline (reference sequence). The CDR3 spans 14 residues. The CDR3 protein is CASSLGGVTEPQHF. CDR3 coding DNA: TGTGCCAGCAGTTTAGGAGGGGTCACGGAGCCCCAGCATTTT.

The chain carries TRBV19 and TRBJ2-7, with 8 positions matching TRBD1. V lost 5 bases, J lost 0 bases, and 9 bases stayed unmatched. CDR1 is LNHDA and CDR2 is SQIVND in the germline V gene (reference sequence). There are 16 residues in the CDR3. The CDR3 bases are TGTGCCAGTAGTCCTGGACAGGGACTTTTCTCCTACGAGCAGTACTTC. Translation gives CASSPGQGLFSYEQYF.

This sequence joins TRBV28 and TRBJ2-2; 8 positions agree with TRBD1. V was clipped by 11 bases and J by 1 base; unmatched bases: 3. The V gene's germline CDR1 is MDHEN and CDR2 SYDVKM. The CDR3 length is 13 residues. Here the CDR3 DNA reads TGTGCCGGCGGGACAGGGAACACCGGGGAGCTGTTTTTT. Residues: CAGGTGNTGELFF.